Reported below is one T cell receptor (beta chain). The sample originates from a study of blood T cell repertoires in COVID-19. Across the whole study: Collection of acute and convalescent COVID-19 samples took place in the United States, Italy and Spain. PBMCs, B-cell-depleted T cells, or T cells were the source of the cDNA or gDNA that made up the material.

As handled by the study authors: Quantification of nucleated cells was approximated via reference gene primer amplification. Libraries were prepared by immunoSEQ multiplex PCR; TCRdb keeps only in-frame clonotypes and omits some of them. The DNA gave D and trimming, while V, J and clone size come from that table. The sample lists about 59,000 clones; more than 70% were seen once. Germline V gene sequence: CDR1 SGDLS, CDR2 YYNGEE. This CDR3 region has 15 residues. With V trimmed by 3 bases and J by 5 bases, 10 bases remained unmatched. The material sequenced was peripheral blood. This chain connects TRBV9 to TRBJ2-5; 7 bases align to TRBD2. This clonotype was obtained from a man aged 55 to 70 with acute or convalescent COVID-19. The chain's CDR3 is CASSAGGLPGETQYF. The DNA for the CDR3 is TGTGCCAGCAGCGCGGGAGGATTACCGGGGGAGACCCAGTACTTC.